The 4 T cell receptor beta chains below all came from one sample that was sequenced in a study of technical replicates of blood from several donors. Sequencing used immunoSEQ multiplex PCR; TCRdb keeps in-frame clones, though not all of them. The sample has approximately 81,000 clones, approximately 96% seen once. The material sequenced was T cells isolated from PBMCs. The receptors derive from a human donor in good health.

The count of this clone is one. This chain connects TRBV4-2 to TRBJ2-3; possible D gene TRBD2, 6 bases. This CDR3 contains 15 residues. Looked up from germline, CDR1 is LGHNA and CDR2 is YNFKEQ. The germline V and J ends were trimmed by 0 bases and 5 bases, with 12 bases remaining between them. The CDR3 reads CASSQESRAGDTQYF. The CDR3 DNA reads TGTGCCAGCAGCCAAGAATCGAGAGCGGGAGATACGCAGTATTTT.

There are a few counts of this clone. V and J are TRBV7-2 and TRBJ2-1; TRBD1 is a possible D gene (6 bases). This CDR3 has 14 residues. The V end lost 2 bases, the J end lost 6 bases, and 11 bases lay between the germline ends. Germline loops: CDR1 SGHTA, CDR2 FQGNSA. The CDR3 sequence: CASSLKWTANEQFF. The CDR3 coding sequence is TGTGCCAGCAGCTTAAAGTGGACAGCCAATGAGCAGTTCTTC.

The genes are TRBV6-5 and TRBJ2-7, with 8 bases lining up with TRBD1. The germline gives CDR1 MNHEY, CDR2 SVGAGI. This CDR3 has 15 amino acids. The ends lost 6 bases at V and 7 bases at J; junction bases unmatched: 14. The CDR3 coding sequence is TGTGCCAGCAGGGAAAGCGGGCAGGGGGCGGGGGAGCAGTACTTC. As protein: CASRESGQGAGEQYF.

This sequence joins TRBV2 and TRBJ2-2; tentative D call: TRBD2 (6 bases). From germline, CDR1 is SNHLY and CDR2 FYNNEI. The CDR3 covers 13 residues. V dropped 6 bases and J dropped 5 bases, with 10 bases sitting between them. In DNA form, the CDR3 reads TGTGCCAGCAGCGGACTACCAACCGGGGAGCTGTTTTTT. This sequence encodes CASSGLPTGELFF.